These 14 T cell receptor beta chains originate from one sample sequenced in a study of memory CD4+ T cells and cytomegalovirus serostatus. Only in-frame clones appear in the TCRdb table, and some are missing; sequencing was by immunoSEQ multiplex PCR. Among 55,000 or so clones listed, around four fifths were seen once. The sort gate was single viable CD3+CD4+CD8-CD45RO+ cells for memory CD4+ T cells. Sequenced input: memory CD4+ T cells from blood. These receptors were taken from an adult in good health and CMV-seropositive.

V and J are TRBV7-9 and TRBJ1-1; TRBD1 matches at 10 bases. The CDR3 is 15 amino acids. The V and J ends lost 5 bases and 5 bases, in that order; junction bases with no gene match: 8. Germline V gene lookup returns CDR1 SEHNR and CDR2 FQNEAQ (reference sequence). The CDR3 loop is CASSLGTGERTEAFF. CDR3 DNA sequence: TGTGCCAGCAGCCTAGGGACAGGGGAAAGGACTGAAGCTTTCTTT.

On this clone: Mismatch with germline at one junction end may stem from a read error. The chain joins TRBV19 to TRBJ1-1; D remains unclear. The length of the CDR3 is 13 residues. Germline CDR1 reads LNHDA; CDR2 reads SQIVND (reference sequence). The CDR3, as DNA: TGTGCCAGTAGTATTAGGGCGAACGCTGAAGCTTTCTTT. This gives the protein CASSIRANAEAFF.

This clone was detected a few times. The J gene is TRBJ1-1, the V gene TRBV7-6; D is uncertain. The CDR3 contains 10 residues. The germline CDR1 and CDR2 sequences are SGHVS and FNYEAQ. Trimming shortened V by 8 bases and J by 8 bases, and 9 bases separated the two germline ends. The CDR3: CASLRWEAFF. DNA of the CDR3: TGTGCCAGCTTGCGGTGGGAAGCTTTCTTT. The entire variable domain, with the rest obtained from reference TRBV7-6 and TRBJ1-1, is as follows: GAGVSQSPRYKVTKRGQDVALRCDPISGHVSLYWYRQALGQGPEFLTYFNYEAQQDKSGLPNDRFSAERPEGSISTLTIQRTEQRDSAMYRCASLRWEAFFGQGTRLTVV.

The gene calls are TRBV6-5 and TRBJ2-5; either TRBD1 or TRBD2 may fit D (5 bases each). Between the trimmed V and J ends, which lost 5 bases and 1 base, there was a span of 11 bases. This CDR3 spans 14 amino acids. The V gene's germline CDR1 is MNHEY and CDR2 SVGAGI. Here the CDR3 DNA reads TGTGCCAGCAGTCGATCGGGGACCCAAGAGACCCAGTACTTC. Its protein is CASSRSGTQETQYF.

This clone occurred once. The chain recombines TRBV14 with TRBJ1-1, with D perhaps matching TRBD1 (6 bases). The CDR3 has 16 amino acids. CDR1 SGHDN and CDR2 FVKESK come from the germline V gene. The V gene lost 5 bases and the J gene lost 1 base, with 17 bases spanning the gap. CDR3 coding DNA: TGTGCCAGCAGCGCCAGGGGCCGCGGTCGGAACACTGAAGCTTTCTTT. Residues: CASSARGRGRNTEAFF.

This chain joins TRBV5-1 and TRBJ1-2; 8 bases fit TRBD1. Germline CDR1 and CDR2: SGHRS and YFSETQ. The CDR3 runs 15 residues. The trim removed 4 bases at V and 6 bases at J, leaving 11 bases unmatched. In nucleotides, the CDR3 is TGCGCCAGCAGCCTCCTATTCGGGGACAGGAATGGCTACACCTTC. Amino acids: CASSLLFGDRNGYTF.

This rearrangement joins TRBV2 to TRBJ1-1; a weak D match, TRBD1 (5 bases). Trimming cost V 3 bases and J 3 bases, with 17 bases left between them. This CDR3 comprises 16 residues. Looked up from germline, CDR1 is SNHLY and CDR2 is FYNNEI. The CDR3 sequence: CASSDRSTLGDTEAFF. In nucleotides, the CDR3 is TGTGCCAGCAGTGATAGGAGCACCCTGGGGGACACTGAAGCTTTCTTT.

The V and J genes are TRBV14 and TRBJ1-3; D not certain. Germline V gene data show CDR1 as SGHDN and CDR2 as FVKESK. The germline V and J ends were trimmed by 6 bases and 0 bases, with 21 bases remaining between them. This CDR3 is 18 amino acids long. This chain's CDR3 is CASSPTYPRVNSGNTIYF. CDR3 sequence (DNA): TGTGCCAGCAGTCCTACCTACCCTCGGGTCAACTCTGGAAACACCATATATTTT.

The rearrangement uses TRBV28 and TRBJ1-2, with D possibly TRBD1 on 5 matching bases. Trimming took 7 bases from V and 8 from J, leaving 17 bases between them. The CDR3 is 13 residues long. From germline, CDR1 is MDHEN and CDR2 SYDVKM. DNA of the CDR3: TGTGCCAGCACCCCCGGGGGGGTTAGGGGCTACACCTTC. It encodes CASTPGGVRGYTF.

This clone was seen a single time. In nucleotides, the CDR3 is TGTGCCAGCAGTGACTCAGGCGGGGAAGTGATTCCCCACCCCACGGGCTCGGACACTGAAGCTTTCTTT. As protein: CASSDSGGEVIPHPTGSDTEAFF. This chain joins TRBV6-4 and TRBJ1-1; no clear D gene. Germline values: CDR1 MRHNA, CDR2 SNTAGT. The ends were cut back, 0 bases at V and 3 bases at J, with 35 bases in the middle. There are 23 residues in the CDR3.

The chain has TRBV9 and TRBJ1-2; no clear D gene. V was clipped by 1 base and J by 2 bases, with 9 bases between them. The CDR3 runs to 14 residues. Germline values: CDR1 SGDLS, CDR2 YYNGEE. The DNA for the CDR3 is TGTGCCAGCAGCGTATTTTCAGGAAACTATGGCTACACCTTC. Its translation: CASSVFSGNYGYTF.

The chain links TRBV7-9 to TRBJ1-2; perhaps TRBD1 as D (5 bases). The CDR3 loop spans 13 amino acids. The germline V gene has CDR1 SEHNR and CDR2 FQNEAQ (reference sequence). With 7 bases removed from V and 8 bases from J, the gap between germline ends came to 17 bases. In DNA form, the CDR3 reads TGTGCCAGCAAGGAGGAGGGGAATGGAGGCTACACCTTC. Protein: CASKEEGNGGYTF.

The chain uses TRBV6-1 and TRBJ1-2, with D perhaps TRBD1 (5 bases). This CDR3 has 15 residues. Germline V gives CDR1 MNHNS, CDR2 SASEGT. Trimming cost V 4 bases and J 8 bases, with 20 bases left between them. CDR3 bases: TGTGCCAGCAGTGGGGATCCGGGACGCCAGTTGGGCTACACCTTC. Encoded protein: CASSGDPGRQLGYTF.

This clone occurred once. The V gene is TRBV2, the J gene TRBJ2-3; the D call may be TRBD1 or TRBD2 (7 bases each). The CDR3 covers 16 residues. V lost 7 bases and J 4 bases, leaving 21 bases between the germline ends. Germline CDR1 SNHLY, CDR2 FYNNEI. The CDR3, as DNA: TGTGCCAGCAACCCGCCCAGGGGGGGAGGCCCAGATACGCAGTATTTT. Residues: CASNPPRGGGPDTQYF. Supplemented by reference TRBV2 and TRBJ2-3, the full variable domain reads EPEVTQTPSHQVTQMGQEVILRCVPISNHLYFYWYRQILGQKVEFLVSFYNNEISEKSEIFDDQFSVERPDGSNFTLKIRSTKLEDSAMYFCASNPPRGGGPDTQYFGPGTRLTVL.